This T cell receptor (beta chain) was captured by sequencing in a study of identical twins. Each CDR3 protein is one row after TCRdb ran MiXCR on the 5' RACE reads. The sample yields 600,000 to 850,000 distinct CDR3 sequences, 18% seen once. General study points: Recombination models fit unrelated individuals' TCR alpha sharing but underestimated twins'. Whereas memory repertoires showed no such difference, abundant cord blood beta clonotypes carried fewer insertions.

This clonotype was counted only a few times. Its cognate antigen is unknown. These data also featured in a second study, about T cells expressing NK-cell markers. In that study: Whether expanded NKG2C+ T cell clones were HCMV specific stayed uncertain.

The specimen was PBMCs. This receptor was obtained from a woman under 30 in good health.

The CDR3 DNA is TGTGCCAGCAGCGCCACTAAGCTCTCCGAGCAGTACTTC. It is translated as CASSATKLSEQYF. The gene calls are TRBV7-9 and TRBJ2-7; D not certain. CDR3 size: 13 residues. CDR1 and CDR2 from the germline V gene are SEHNR and FQNEAQ (reference sequence). Trimming removed 5 bases from V and 6 bases from J, with 14 bases in between.